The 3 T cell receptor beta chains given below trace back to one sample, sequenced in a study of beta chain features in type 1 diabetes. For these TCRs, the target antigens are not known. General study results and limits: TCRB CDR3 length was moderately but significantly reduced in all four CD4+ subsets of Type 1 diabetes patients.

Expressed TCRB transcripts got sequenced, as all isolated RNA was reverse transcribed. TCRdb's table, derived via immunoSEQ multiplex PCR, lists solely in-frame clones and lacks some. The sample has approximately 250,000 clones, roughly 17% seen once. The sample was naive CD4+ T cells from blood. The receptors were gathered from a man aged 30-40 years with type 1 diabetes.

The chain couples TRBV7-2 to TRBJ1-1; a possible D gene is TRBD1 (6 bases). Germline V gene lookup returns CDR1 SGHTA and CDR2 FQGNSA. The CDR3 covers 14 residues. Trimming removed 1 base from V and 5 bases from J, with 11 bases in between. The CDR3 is CASSLGTAWTEAFF. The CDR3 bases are TGTGCCAGCAGCTTAGGGACAGCGTGGACTGAAGCTTTCTTT.

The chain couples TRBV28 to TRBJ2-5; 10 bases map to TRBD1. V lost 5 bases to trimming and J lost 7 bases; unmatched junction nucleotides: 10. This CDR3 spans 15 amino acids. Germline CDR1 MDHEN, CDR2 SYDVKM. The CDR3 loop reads CASSIQGQGIGTQYF. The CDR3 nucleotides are TGTGCCAGCAGTATACAGGGACAGGGGATTGGGACCCAGTACTTC.

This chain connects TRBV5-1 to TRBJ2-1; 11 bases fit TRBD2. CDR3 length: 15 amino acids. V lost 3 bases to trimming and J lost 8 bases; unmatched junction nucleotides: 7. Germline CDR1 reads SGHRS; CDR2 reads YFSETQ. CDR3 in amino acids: CASSYVTSGSHEQFF. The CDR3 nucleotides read TGCGCCAGCAGCTATGTAACTAGCGGGAGCCATGAGCAGTTCTTC.